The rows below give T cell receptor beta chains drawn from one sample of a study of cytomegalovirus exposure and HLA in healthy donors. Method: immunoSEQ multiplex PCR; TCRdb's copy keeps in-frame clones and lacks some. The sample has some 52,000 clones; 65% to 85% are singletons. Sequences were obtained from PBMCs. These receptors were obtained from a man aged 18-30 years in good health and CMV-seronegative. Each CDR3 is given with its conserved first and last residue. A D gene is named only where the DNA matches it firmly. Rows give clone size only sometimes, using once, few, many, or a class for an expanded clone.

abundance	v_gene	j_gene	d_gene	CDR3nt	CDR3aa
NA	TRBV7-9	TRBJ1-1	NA	TGTGCCAGCAGCGAACGGGAGTATACTGAAGCTTTCTTT	CASSEREYTEAFF
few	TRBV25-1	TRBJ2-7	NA	TGTGCCAGCACCGGAGGGTTGGTGGGAGCTTACGAGCAGTACTTC	CASTGGLVGAYEQYF
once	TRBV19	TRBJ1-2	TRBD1	TGTGCCAGTAGTCCACAATGGGACAGGTTCGGCTACACCTTC	CASSPQWDRFGYTF
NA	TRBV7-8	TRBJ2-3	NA	TGTGCCAGCAGCTTAGTACCCACAGGGACAGATACGCAGTATTTT	CASSLVPTGTDTQYF
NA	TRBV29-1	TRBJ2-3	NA	TGCAGCGTTTGGAGTTTTGGTACGCAGTATTTT	CSVWSFGTQYF
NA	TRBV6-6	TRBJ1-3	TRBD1	TGTGCCAGCAGAGACAGGGTGACGGGAAACACCATATATTTT	CASRDRVTGNTIYF
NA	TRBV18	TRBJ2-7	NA	TGTGCCAGCTCACCACCGCAGGGTATCCACGAGCAGTACTTC	CASSPPQGIHEQYF
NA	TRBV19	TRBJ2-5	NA	TGTGCCAGTAGTACCCCGGGTGGCACCCAGTACTTC	CASSTPGGTQYF
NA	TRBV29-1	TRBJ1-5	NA	TGCAGCGCTAGGGGGGGTCGCAATCAGCCCCAGCATTTT	CSARGGRNQPQHF
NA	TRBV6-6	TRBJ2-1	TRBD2	TGTGCCAGCAGCCGGACTAGCGGGGTCTACAATGAGCAGTTCTTC	CASSRTSGVYNEQFF
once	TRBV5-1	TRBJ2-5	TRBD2	TGCGCCAGCCTTAAGGCGGGAGGGTCCCAAGAGACCCAGTACTTC	CASLKAGGSQETQYF
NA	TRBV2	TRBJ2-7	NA	TGTGCCAGCAGTATAGCGAGGGCCTACGAGCAGTACTTC	CASSIARAYEQYF
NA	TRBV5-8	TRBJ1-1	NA	TGTGCCAGCAGCTTGGCCACATTTCGGGGGGAGAACACTGAAGCTTTCTTT	CASSLATFRGENTEAFF
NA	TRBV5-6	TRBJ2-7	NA	TGTGCCAGCAGCTTGGGTCGGAGGTCCGAGCAGTACTTC	CASSLGRRSEQYF
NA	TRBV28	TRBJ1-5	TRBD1	TGTGCCAGCAGTTCCCCGGGACAGGGCCCTAATCAGCCCCAGCATTTT	CASSSPGQGPNQPQHF
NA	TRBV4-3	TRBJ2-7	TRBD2	TGCGCCAGCAGCCAAGATTGGGCTAGCGGGAAGTACGAGCAGTACTTC	CASSQDWASGKYEQYF
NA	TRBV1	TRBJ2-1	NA	TGCACCAGCAGCACTATAGGAGGGAACAATGAGCAGTTCTTC	CTSSTIGGNNEQFF
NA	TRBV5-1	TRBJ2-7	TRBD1	TGCGCCAGCAGCTTGCAAGGGACAGGGCAAGGCGAGCAGTACTTC	CASSLQGTGQGEQYF
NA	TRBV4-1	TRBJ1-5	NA	TGCGCCAGCAGTCATAGGGGGAGCAATCAGCCCCAGCATTTT	CASSHRGSNQPQHF
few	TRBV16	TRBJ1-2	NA	TGTGCCAGCAGTGGAAACAGCGGAGGAGGCTATGGCTACACCTTC	CASSGNSGGGYGYTF
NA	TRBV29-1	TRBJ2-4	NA	TGCAGCGTCCGTAGTTCGGGAAACATTCAGTACTTC	CSVRSSGNIQYF
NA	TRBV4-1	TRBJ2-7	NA	TGCGCCAGCAGCCATCCGGGACATACCTCCTCCTACGAGCAGTACTTC	CASSHPGHTSSYEQYF
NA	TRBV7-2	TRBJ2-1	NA	TGTGCCAGCAGCTCCTCGGGACTCCGTTTAGCCCATATCTACAATGAGCAGTTCTTC	CASSSSGLRLAHIYNEQFF
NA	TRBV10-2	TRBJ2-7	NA	TGCGCCAGCAGTGATCCGGGGGCTAGCGGATTAAGGGAGCAGTACTTC	CASSDPGASGLREQYF
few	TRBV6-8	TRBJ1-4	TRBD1	TGTGCCAGCAGTGTCCCGGGACAGGTTAATGAGGAAAAACTGTTTTTT	CASSVPGQVNEEKLFF
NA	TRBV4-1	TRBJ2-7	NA	TGCGCCAGCAGCCAAGGGAGGGGGGGACATAGCTACGAGCAGTACTTC	CASSQGRGGHSYEQYF
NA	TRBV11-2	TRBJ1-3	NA	TGTGCCAGCAGCACACAGGATTACTCTGGAAACACCATATATTTT	CASSTQDYSGNTIYF
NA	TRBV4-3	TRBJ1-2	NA	TGCGCCAGCAGCCAAAGCTCTGGTACCCCCTATGGCTACACCTTC	CASSQSSGTPYGYTF
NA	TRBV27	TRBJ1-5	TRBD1	TGTGCCAGCTCCACCGACAGGGCCAGGCAGCCCCAGCATTTT	CASSTDRARQPQHF